These 6 T cell receptor beta chains came from one sample sequenced in a study of blood T cells in healthy people across ages. The authors ran a second PCR of about 7 to 12 cycles using a sample-barcoded 5' primer and a J-beta primer mix. TCRdb ran MiXCR on the 5' RACE reads and lists one entry per CDR3 protein. This table holds 730,000 or so distinct CDR3 sequences, approximately 43% found once. Input material: blood. Receptor source: a woman in her fifties or sixties in good health.

This clonotype was picked up a small number of times. The chain combines TRBV7-9 with TRBJ1-2, with D perhaps TRBD1 (5 bases). The germline V and J ends were trimmed by 3 bases and 1 base, with 9 bases remaining between them. Germline CDR1 SEHNR, CDR2 FQNEAQ (reference sequence). This CDR3 has 14 residues. Written as DNA, the CDR3 is TGTGCCAGCAGCTTCTCGGGGGTTAACTATGGCTACACCTTC. It is translated as CASSFSGVNYGYTF.

This clonotype was observed a handful of times. V and J are TRBV6-2 or TRBV6-3 and TRBJ2-3; D not resolved. V was clipped by 6 bases and J by 2 bases, with 12 bases between them. The CDR3 has 14 residues. Germline V gives CDR1 MNHEY, CDR2 SVGEGT. For the CDR3, the DNA is TGTGCCAGCAGACCCATAACATACACAGATACGCAGTATTTT. The encoded protein is CASRPITYTDTQYF.

The V call is TRBV20-1, the J call TRBJ1-5, with D uncertain. The CDR3 length is 18 residues. Germline-derived CDR1 and CDR2 are DFQATT and SNEGSKA (reference sequence). Trimming took 1 base from V and 0 from J, leaving 19 bases between them. CDR3 protein: CSARGKDGRFYSNQPQHF. The CDR3 DNA is TGCAGTGCTAGAGGGAAGGACGGGCGATTTTATAGCAATCAGCCCCAGCATTTT.

The J gene is TRBJ2-4, the V gene TRBV6-2 or TRBV6-3, with 8 positions matching TRBD1. The V and J ends lost 6 bases and 6 bases, in that order; junction bases with no gene match: 7. The germline CDR1 and CDR2 sequences are MNHEY and SVGEGT. This CDR3 contains 14 residues. CDR3 nucleotide sequence: TGTGCCAGCAGCCCGGGACAGGTCCCAAACATTCAGTACTTC. It encodes CASSPGQVPNIQYF.

This clonotype was found many times. The rearrangement joins TRBV6-5 to TRBJ2-1; 7 nucleotides line up with TRBD2. The germline gives CDR1 MNHEY, CDR2 SVGAGI. Trimming at V came to 6 bases and at J to 8 bases, leaving 7 bases not matched to a gene. The CDR3 covers 13 residues. CDR3 nucleotide sequence: TGTGCCAGCAGGGGCGGGAGAGGTGATGAGCAGTTCTTC. Its translation is CASRGGRGDEQFF.

The CDR3: CSVVEGPADTQYF. CDR3 sequence (DNA): TGCAGCGTTGTAGAGGGGCCTGCAGATACGCAGTATTTT. The chain recombines TRBV29-1 with TRBJ2-3; D possibly uses TRBD1 or TRBD2 (5 bases each). CDR1 is SQVTM, CDR2 ANQGSEA, per germline. The CDR3 is 13 amino acids. V lost 4 bases and J 4 bases, leaving 12 bases between the germline ends.